This entry lists 13 T cell receptor beta chains sequenced from one sample in a study of cytomegalovirus exposure and HLA in healthy donors. The PCR was carried out with 60 Vbeta primers and 13 Jbeta primers. Clones were read by immunoSEQ multiplex PCR, and TCRdb kept only the in-frame ones, dropping some. In the table there are about 180,000 clones, over 65% of which are singletons. The sample comprised PBMCs. Every receptor here comes from an older woman in good health and CMV-seropositive.

The count of this clone is one. V usage is TRBV19 and J usage is TRBJ2-7; 7 positions match TRBD1. The germline V gene encodes CDR1 LNHDA and CDR2 SQIVND (reference sequence). After removal of 9 bases from V and 3 bases from J, the junction contained 5 bases not matched to a gene. CDR3 length equals 12 residues. CDR3 sequence: CASGTAFYEQYF. CDR3 in DNA: TGTGCCAGCGGGACAGCCTTCTACGAGCAGTACTTC.

This clone was counted only a few times. V and J are TRBV28 and TRBJ2-5, with D perhaps matching TRBD2 (7 bases). Per germline, CDR1 MDHEN and CDR2 SYDVKM. V dropped 3 bases and J dropped 5 bases, with 13 bases sitting between them. This CDR3 has 14 residues. The CDR3 bases are TGTGCCAGCAGTTTCCGTGGGGGGGCGGAGACCCAGTACTTC. This encodes CASSFRGGAETQYF.

The genes are TRBV11-2 and TRBJ2-5, with no clear D. Trimming removed 3 bases at V and 2 bases at J, with 7 bases between. The V gene's germline CDR1 is SGHAT and CDR2 FQNNGV. The CDR3 contains 13 residues. The CDR3 sequence is CASSFERQETQYF. DNA for the CDR3: TGTGCCAGCAGCTTCGAACGGCAAGAGACCCAGTACTTC.

This chain joins TRBV9 and TRBJ2-7; D is possibly TRBD2 (6 bases). Trimming left V 1 base short and J 3 bases short, with 14 bases between. The CDR3 runs to 15 residues. The germline gives CDR1 SGDLS, CDR2 YYNGEE. CDR3 bases: TGTGCCAGCAGCGTAAATCCAGGGAGGCTCTACGAGCAGTACTTC. It specifies CASSVNPGRLYEQYF. Based on the CDR3 plus reference TRBV9 and TRBJ2-7, the full variable domain is DSGVTQTPKHLITATGQRVTLRCSPRSGDLSVYWYQQSLDQGLQFLIQYYNGEERAKGNILERFSAQQFPDLHSELNLSSLELGDSALYFCASSVNPGRLYEQYFGPGTRLTVT.

This clone was observed a handful of times. The genes are TRBV27 and TRBJ2-7, with 9 positions matching TRBD1. This CDR3 spans 16 amino acids. V shed 2 bases, J shed 2 bases, and the junction held 7 bases outside the gene matches. CDR1 is MNHEY and CDR2 is SMNVEV in the germline V gene (reference sequence). The CDR3 DNA reads TGTGCCAGCAGTTTAACAGGGGGCGATGGGACCTACGAGCAGTACTTC. Its protein is CASSLTGGDGTYEQYF.

The chain employs TRBV14 and TRBJ1-6; TRBD1 matches 11 bases. Trimming took 5 bases from V and 9 from J; bases not matched to a gene: 12. Per the germline V gene, CDR1 is SGHDN and CDR2 is FVKESK. CDR3 length equals 17 residues. The DNA of the CDR3 is TGTGCCAGCAGCTATACAAAACCCGGGACAGGGGGTTCACCCCTCCACTTT. Its protein product is CASSYTKPGTGGSPLHF. Full variable domain (missing parts from reference TRBV14 and TRBJ1-6): EAGVTQFPSHSVIEKGQTVTLRCDPISGHDNLYWYRRVMGKEIKFLLHFVKESKQDESGMPNNRFLAERTGGTYSTLKVQPAELEDSGVYFCASSYTKPGTGGSPLHFGNGTRLTVT.

The chain combines TRBV27 with TRBJ1-6, with 7 bases matching TRBD1. V was pared by 7 bases and J by 7 bases, with 7 bases of the junction left unmatched. Germline V gene lookup returns CDR1 MNHEY and CDR2 SMNVEV (reference sequence). The CDR3 is 14 residues long. The CDR3 nucleotides read TGTGCCAGCAATCCCCGGGACAGCAATTCACCCCTCCACTTT. Amino acid sequence: CASNPRDSNSPLHF.

V usage is TRBV27 and J usage is TRBJ1-3; 8 nucleotides line up with TRBD1. The CDR3 extends over 15 amino acids. In germline, CDR1 is MNHEY, CDR2 SMNVEV (reference sequence). The junction had 5 bases not matched to a gene; V was cut back by 4 bases and J by 3 bases. CDR3 nucleotides: TGTGCCAGCAGTTCCACAGGGGGGAGTGGAAACACCATATATTTT. It is translated as CASSSTGGSGNTIYF.

Comments on this clone: An end of the junction differs from the germline gene, which may be a read error. The chain combines TRBV18 with TRBJ2-5, with unresolved D. CDR3 length: 11 residues. Germline V gives CDR1 KGHSH, CDR2 LQKENI. The CDR3 DNA sequence: TGTGCCAGCTCACCACAAGAGGCCCAGTACTTC. Its protein is CASSPQEAQYF.

About this clone itself: Other DNA sequences within the sample encode an identical CDR3. The chain has TRBV2 and TRBJ1-5, with a weak D call TRBD1 (6 bases). The germline V gene encodes CDR1 SNHLY and CDR2 FYNNEI. V lost 5 bases and J 3 bases, leaving 11 bases between the germline ends. This CDR3 has 14 amino acids. In DNA, the CDR3 is TGTGCCAGCAGTAGGGACACCTTCAATCAGCCCCAGCATTTT. Protein product: CASSRDTFNQPQHF.

The genes are TRBV30 and TRBJ2-2, with D tentatively TRBD1 (6 bases). Germline values: CDR1 GTSNPN, CDR2 SVGIG (reference sequence). The CDR3 runs to 13 residues. Between the trimmed V and J ends, which lost 4 bases and 7 bases, there was a span of 13 bases. CDR3: CAWTSFRGGELFF. DNA of the CDR3: TGTGCCTGGACGTCTTTCAGGGGCGGGGAGCTGTTTTTT.

The rearrangement links TRBV7-8 to TRBJ2-1, with 10 bases matching TRBD2. The V segment lost 1 base and the J segment 4 bases; nucleotides outside the gene matches: 4. CDR1 SGHVS and CDR2 FQNEAQ come from the germline V gene. The CDR3 is 16 residues long. The CDR3, as DNA: TGTGCCAGCAGCTTAGGACTAGCGGGCCCGTACAATGAGCAGTTCTTC. Residues: CASSLGLAGPYNEQFF.

The chain joins TRBV19 to TRBJ2-7; 9 nucleotides agree with TRBD1. Looked up from germline, CDR1 is LNHDA and CDR2 is SQIVND (reference sequence). The CDR3 consists of 13 residues. The J segment lost 7 bases and the V segment lost 5 bases, leaving 6 bases of the junction unmatched. The CDR3 region has the DNA TGTGCCAGTAGTGGGGACAGGGTTTCGGAGCAGTACTTC. Translated: CASSGDRVSEQYF.